Listed below are T cell receptor beta chains from one sample, sequenced in a study of blood T cell repertoires in COVID-19. TCRdb's table, derived via immunoSEQ multiplex PCR, lists solely in-frame clones and lacks some. The sample lists fewer than 250,000 clones, about 88% occurring once. The sequenced material came from peripheral blood. These receptors all stem from a man aged 30 to 39 with acute or convalescent COVID-19. The CDR3 runs from the conserved cysteine through the conserved F or W. Each record gives: V gene, J gene, clone size, D gene, CDR3 DNA, CDR3 protein. A D gene is named only where the DNA matches it firmly. Not all rows give a size; the values are once, few, many and, for expanded clones, a class.

V gene: TRBV5-1; J gene: TRBJ1-2; clone size: NA; D gene: NA; CDR3 DNA: TGCGCCAGCAGCTTGGAAGGGGACTATGGCTACACCTTC; CDR3 protein: CASSLEGDYGYTF
V gene: TRBV6-5; J gene: TRBJ2-1; clone size: NA; D gene: NA; CDR3 DNA: TGTGCCAGTAACGAGGGGGGACAGAATGAGCAGTTCTTC; CDR3 protein: CASNEGGQNEQFF
V gene: TRBV28; J gene: TRBJ1-2; clone size: few; D gene: NA; CDR3 DNA: TGTGCCAGCAGTTTATCCCCCAGGGTCTATGGCTACACCTTC; CDR3 protein: CASSLSPRVYGYTF
V gene: TRBV7-3; J gene: TRBJ1-6; clone size: once; D gene: TRBD1; CDR3 DNA: TGTGCCAGCAGCCCTGGGGGACAGTCCTCCCCCCTCCACTTT; CDR3 protein: CASSPGGQSSPLHF
V gene: TRBV27; J gene: TRBJ2-7; clone size: NA; D gene: TRBD1; CDR3 DNA: TGTGCCAGCAGCTTTAAGAGGACAGGGGGCTACGAGCAGTACTTC; CDR3 protein: CASSFKRTGGYEQYF
V gene: TRBV9; J gene: TRBJ1-1; clone size: NA; D gene: NA; CDR3 DNA: TGTGCCAGCAGCCTTAAGGGGCCGGACACTGAAGCTTTCTTT; CDR3 protein: CASSLKGPDTEAFF
V gene: TRBV7-9; J gene: TRBJ2-6; clone size: NA; D gene: NA; CDR3 DNA: TGTGCCAGCAGCAAAATTGCTGGGAGCTCTGGGGCCAACGTCCTGACTTTC; CDR3 protein: CASSKIAGSSGANVLTF
V gene: TRBV6-5; J gene: TRBJ1-3; clone size: NA; D gene: TRBD1; CDR3 DNA: TGTGCCAGCAGTTACTCGATGGGCCAGGGGGGTAACACCATATATTTT; CDR3 protein: CASSYSMGQGGNTIYF
V gene: TRBV5-1; J gene: TRBJ1-1; clone size: NA; D gene: NA; CDR3 DNA: TGCGCCAGCAGCTCGACAGTACAGGCCCCGAACACTGAAGCTTTCTTT; CDR3 protein: CASSSTVQAPNTEAFF
V gene: TRBV9; J gene: TRBJ2-2; clone size: NA; D gene: TRBD2; CDR3 DNA: TGTGCCAGCAGCGTAGTGCCAGCGGGAGGCGGCACCGGGGAGCTGTTTTTT; CDR3 protein: CASSVVPAGGGTGELFF
V gene: TRBV28; J gene: TRBJ2-1; clone size: NA; D gene: NA; CDR3 DNA: TGTGCCAGCACCGCTGGGGGGATGTGGGGGCAGTTCTTC; CDR3 protein: CASTAGGMWGQFF
V gene: TRBV6-5; J gene: TRBJ2-1; clone size: NA; D gene: NA; CDR3 DNA: TGTGCCAGCATCACCACGTGGGGGCAGCAGTTCTTC; CDR3 protein: CASITTWGQQFF
V gene: TRBV29-1; J gene: TRBJ2-5; clone size: NA; D gene: NA; CDR3 DNA: TGCAGCCCCCTTCGCGGGGAGACCCAGTACTTC; CDR3 protein: CSPLRGETQYF
V gene: TRBV7-6; J gene: TRBJ1-4; clone size: NA; D gene: TRBD1; CDR3 DNA: TGTGCCAGCAGCTTAAGGGGGCAGGCCAATGAAAAACTGTTTTTT; CDR3 protein: CASSLRGQANEKLFF
V gene: TRBV10-3; J gene: TRBJ2-1; clone size: NA; D gene: TRBD1; CDR3 DNA: TGTGCCATCAGTGGGACAGGGGATCATGAGCAGTTCTTC; CDR3 protein: CAISGTGDHEQFF
V gene: TRBV12-1; J gene: TRBJ1-4; clone size: NA; D gene: NA; CDR3 DNA: TGTGCCAGCAGCTTTGCCGCCGCCGGGGAAAAACTGTTTTTT; CDR3 protein: CASSFAAAGEKLFF
V gene: TRBV6-4; J gene: TRBJ1-5; clone size: NA; D gene: NA; CDR3 DNA: TGTGCCAGCAGTGCCTTTATCGGGCGGGGTTGTTGGGCCCAGCATTTT; CDR3 protein: CASSAFIGRGCWAQHF
V gene: TRBV6-5; J gene: TRBJ1-1; clone size: NA; D gene: TRBD1; CDR3 DNA: TGTGCCAGCAGTTACTCCCGGACAGGGGGGAACACTGAAGCTTTCTTT; CDR3 protein: CASSYSRTGGNTEAFF
V gene: TRBV6-5; J gene: TRBJ1-5; clone size: NA; D gene: NA; CDR3 DNA: TGTGCCAGCAGTTATTCACTTCCGGGCAATCAGCCCCAGCATTTT; CDR3 protein: CASSYSLPGNQPQHF
V gene: TRBV11-1; J gene: TRBJ1-6; clone size: NA; D gene: TRBD1; CDR3 DNA: TGTGCCAGCAGGAGGGACAGGGGGAATTCACCCCTCCACTTT; CDR3 protein: CASRRDRGNSPLHF
V gene: TRBV15; J gene: TRBJ2-5; clone size: NA; D gene: NA; CDR3 DNA: TGTGCCACCAGCAGAGATCAACCCCCAACGGGGAAGACCCAGTACTTC; CDR3 protein: CATSRDQPPTGKTQYF
V gene: TRBV5-1; J gene: TRBJ2-2; clone size: once; D gene: NA; CDR3 DNA: TGCGCCAGCAGCATTGGGGCAGGGATAGGGCGAAACACCGGGGAGCTGTTTTTT; CDR3 protein: CASSIGAGIGRNTGELFF